This T cell receptor beta chain was observed in a study of CD8 T cells in ankylosing spondylitis. Trimming left V 8 bases short and J 2 bases short, with 10 bases between. CDR1 MNHEY and CDR2 SMNVEV come from the germline V gene (reference sequence). CDR3 length equals 12 residues. This clonotype was counted between two and nine times. A single record per CDR3 protein comes from TCRdb applying MiXCR to the 5' RACE reads. The sample holds over 150,000 distinct CDR3 sequences, 9.5% to 15% seen once. The specimen sequenced was blood, either unsorted or a sorted T cell fraction (not recorded which). This chain links TRBV27 with TRBJ2-7; either TRBD1 or TRBD2 may fit D (5 bases each). This TCR was recovered from a male donor with ankylosing spondylitis or in good health (not recorded which). The CDR3 DNA reads TGTGCCAGCTGGGACGGAGCCTACGAGCAGTACTTC. Its translation is CASWDGAYEQYF.